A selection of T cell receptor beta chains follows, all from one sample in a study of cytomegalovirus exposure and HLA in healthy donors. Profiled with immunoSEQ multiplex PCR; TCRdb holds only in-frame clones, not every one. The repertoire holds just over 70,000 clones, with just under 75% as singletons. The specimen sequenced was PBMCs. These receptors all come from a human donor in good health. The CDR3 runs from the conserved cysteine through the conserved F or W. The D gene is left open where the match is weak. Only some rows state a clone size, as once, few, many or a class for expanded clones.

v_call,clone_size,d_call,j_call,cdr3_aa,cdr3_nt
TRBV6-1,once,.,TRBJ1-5,CASTLQGTNRQPQHF,TGTGCCAGCACCCTACAGGGCACGAATCGTCAGCCCCAGCATTTT
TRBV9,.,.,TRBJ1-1,CASSVGAGNGNTEAFF,TGTGCCAGCAGCGTAGGCGCGGGGAACGGCAACACTGAAGCTTTCTTT
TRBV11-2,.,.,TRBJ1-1,CASRGSGLNTEAFF,TGTGCCAGCAGGGGGTCGGGGTTGAACACTGAAGCTTTCTTT
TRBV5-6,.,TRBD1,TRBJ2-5,CASSMDRTETQYF,TGTGCCAGCAGCATGGACAGGACAGAGACCCAGTACTTC
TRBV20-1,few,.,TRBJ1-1,CSASRETEAFF,TGCAGTGCGTCCAGGGAAACTGAAGCTTTCTTT
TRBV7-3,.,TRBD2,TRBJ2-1,CASSLTPGLAMYEQFF,TGTGCCAGCAGCTTAACTCCGGGACTAGCAATGTATGAGCAGTTCTTC
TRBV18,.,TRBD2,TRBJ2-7,CASSPPVQRERAHEQYF,TGTGCCAGCTCACCACCGGTCCAGCGGGAGCGCGCGCACGAGCAGTACTTC
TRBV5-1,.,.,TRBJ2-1,CASSLAGTGINEQFF,TGCGCCAGCAGCTTAGCGGGGACAGGAATCAATGAGCAGTTCTTC
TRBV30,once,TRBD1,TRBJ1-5,CAWSYGDRGHRQPQHF,TGTGCCTGGAGTTACGGGGACAGGGGGCATCGTCAGCCCCAGCATTTT
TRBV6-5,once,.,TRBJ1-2,CASSYTSGVGYTF,TGTGCCAGCAGTTACACATCAGGGGTCGGCTACACCTTC
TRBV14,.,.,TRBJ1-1,CASSQEPGNTEAFF,TGTGCCAGCAGCCAAGAACCAGGGAACACTGAAGCTTTCTTT
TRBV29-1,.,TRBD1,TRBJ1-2,CSVGTGGYGYTF,TGCAGCGTTGGGACAGGGGGATATGGCTACACCTTC
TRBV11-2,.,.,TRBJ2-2,CASSGDRISTGELFF,TGTGCCAGCAGCGGCGACAGGATCTCCACCGGGGAGCTGTTTTTT
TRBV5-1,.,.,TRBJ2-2,CASSLGDNGPGELFF,TGCGCCAGCAGCTTGGGTGATAACGGTCCCGGGGAGCTGTTTTTT
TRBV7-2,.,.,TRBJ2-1,CASSLGAGLTEQFF,TGTGCCAGCAGCTTAGGGGCGGGTCTTACCGAGCAGTTCTTC
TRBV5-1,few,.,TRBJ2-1,CASSYSGGKGLGSYNEQFF,TGCGCCAGCAGCTACTCAGGGGGCAAAGGACTAGGGTCCTACAATGAGCAGTTCTTC
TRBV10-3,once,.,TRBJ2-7,CAIREPQGSHEQYF,TGTGCCATCAGGGAACCCCAGGGGTCCCACGAGCAGTACTTC
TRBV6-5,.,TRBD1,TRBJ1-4,CASSSTRQGGKLFF,TGTGCCAGCAGCTCGACTCGACAGGGAGGAAAACTGTTTTTT
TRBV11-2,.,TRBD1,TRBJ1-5,CASSLTGGDQPQHF,TGTGCCAGCAGCCTTACAGGGGGCGATCAGCCCCAGCATTTT
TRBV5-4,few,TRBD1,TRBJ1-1,CASSRTGLAEAFF,TGTGCCAGCAGCCGGACAGGGCTGGCTGAAGCTTTCTTT
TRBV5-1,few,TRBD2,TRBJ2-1,CASSFLAGGNNEQFF,TGCGCCAGCAGCTTTCTAGCGGGAGGGAATAATGAGCAGTTCTTC
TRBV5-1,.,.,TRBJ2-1,CASRSPGRNEQFF,TGCGCCAGCAGATCCCCCGGGAGAAATGAGCAGTTCTTC
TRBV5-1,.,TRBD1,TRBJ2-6,CASSLGGGYLSGANVLTF,TGCGCCAGCAGCTTGGGAGGGGGCTACCTCTCTGGGGCCAACGTCCTGACTTTC
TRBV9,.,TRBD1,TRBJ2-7,CASSVASGQAGEQYF,TGTGCCAGCAGCGTAGCTTCGGGACAGGCTGGCGAGCAGTACTTC
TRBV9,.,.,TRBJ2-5,CASSVSEGYETQYF,TGTGCCAGCAGCGTAAGTGAGGGATATGAGACCCAGTACTTC
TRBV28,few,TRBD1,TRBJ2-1,CASIEGGQGIGEQFF,TGTGCCAGCATAGAAGGCGGACAGGGGATTGGTGAGCAGTTCTTC
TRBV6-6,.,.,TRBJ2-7,CASSSLQGRTYEQYF,TGTGCCAGCAGTTCCCTACAGGGTCGAACCTACGAGCAGTACTTC
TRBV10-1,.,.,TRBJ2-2,CASSQIRTGELFF,TGCGCCAGCAGTCAGATCCGCACCGGGGAGCTGTTTTTT
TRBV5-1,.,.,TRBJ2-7,CASSEPANSYEQYF,TGCGCCAGCAGCGAACCAGCGAACTCCTACGAGCAGTACTTC
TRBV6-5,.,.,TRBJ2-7,CASSYLRGYEQYF,TGTGCCAGCAGTTACTTAAGGGGCTACGAGCAGTACTTC
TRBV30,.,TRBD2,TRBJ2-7,CAWSLPGLAGVYDYEQYF,TGTGCCTGGAGTCTTCCGGGACTAGCGGGAGTTTATGACTACGAGCAGTACTTC
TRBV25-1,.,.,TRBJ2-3,CASSEYGTDTQYF,TGTGCCAGCAGTGAATACGGCACAGATACGCAGTATTTT
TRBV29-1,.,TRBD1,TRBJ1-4,CSVRDRGLEKLFF,TGCAGCGTTCGAGACAGGGGGCTCGAAAAACTGTTTTTT
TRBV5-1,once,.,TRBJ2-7,CASSLGWPGSSYEQYF,TGCGCCAGCAGCTTGGGTTGGCCGGGGTCCTCCTACGAGCAGTACTTC
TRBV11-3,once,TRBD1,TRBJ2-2,CASSLGQGTGELFF,TGTGCCAGCAGCTTGGGACAGGGGACCGGGGAGCTGTTTTTT
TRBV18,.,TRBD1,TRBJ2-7,CASSHDRGGEQYF,TGTGCCAGCTCACATGACAGGGGAGGCGAGCAGTACTTC
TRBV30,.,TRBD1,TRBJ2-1,CASRQGPYNEQFF,TGTGCCTCCCGACAGGGACCGTACAATGAGCAGTTCTTC
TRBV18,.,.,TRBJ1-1,CASSQGRDTEAFF,TGTGCCAGCTCCCAGGGGAGGGACACTGAAGCTTTCTTT
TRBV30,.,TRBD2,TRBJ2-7,CAWTRTSGYEQYF,TGTGCCTGGACGAGGACTAGCGGCTACGAGCAGTACTTC
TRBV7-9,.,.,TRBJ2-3,CASSLRLPTDTQYF,TGTGCCAGCAGCCTCCGACTACCCACAGATACGCAGTATTTT
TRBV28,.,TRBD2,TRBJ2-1,CASSLLLGLAGGDEQFF,TGTGCCAGCAGTTTGCTACTTGGACTAGCGGGAGGGGATGAGCAGTTCTTC
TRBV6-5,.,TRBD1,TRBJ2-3,CASRRQGPSTDTQYF,TGTGCCAGCAGAAGACAGGGGCCCAGCACAGATACGCAGTATTTT
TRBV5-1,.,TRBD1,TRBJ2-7,CTSSLGGTGNHEQYF,TGCACCAGCAGCTTGGGCGGGACAGGGAACCACGAGCAGTACTTC
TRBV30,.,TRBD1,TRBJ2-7,CAWSVEKGTGIHEQYF,TGTGCCTGGAGTGTGGAGAAAGGGACAGGGATACACGAGCAGTACTTC
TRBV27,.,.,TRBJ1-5,CASSLSPGFNQPQHF,TGTGCCAGCAGTTTATCGCCAGGGTTCAATCAGCCCCAGCATTTT
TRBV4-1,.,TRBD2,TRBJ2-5,CASSLTWGGPETQYF,TGCGCCAGCAGTCTAACCTGGGGAGGGCCGGAGACCCAGTACTTC
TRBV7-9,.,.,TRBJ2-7,CASSAYLASPYEQYF,TGTGCCAGCAGCGCGTACCTAGCATCACCCTACGAGCAGTACTTC
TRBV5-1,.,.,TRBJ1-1,CASSPGGSARVSEAFF,TGCGCCAGCAGTCCCGGGGGGTCGGCTAGGGTCTCTGAAGCTTTCTTT
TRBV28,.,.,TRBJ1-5,CATTGYSNQPQHF,TGTGCCACCACAGGTTATAGCAATCAGCCCCAGCATTTT
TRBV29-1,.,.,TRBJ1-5,CSIKQGPDQPQHF,TGCAGCATCAAACAGGGCCCTGATCAGCCCCAGCATTTT
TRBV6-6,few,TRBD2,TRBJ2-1,CASTGGGGLNEQFF,TGTGCCAGCACCGGGGGCGGGGGGCTCAATGAGCAGTTCTTC